This T cell receptor beta chain was identified in a study of blood T cell repertoires in COVID-19 (dated by TCRdb to 2018 to 2020). For the wider study: Collaborator samples came from the United States, Italy and Spain and covered acute and convalescent phases of COVID-19. The material from the prospective study consisted of cDNA or gDNA derived from T cells, B-cell-depleted T cells, or PBMCs. Subjects who had been exposed to COVID-19, were actively infected with it, or had recovered from it provided the deeply sampled blood TCRbeta repertoires that made up the dataset. The repertoires were made available in a free public database intended to serve as a resource for research on the immune response to SARS-CoV-2. Samples came from the ongoing ImmuneRACE study (first 160 participants) plus 1,254 subjects from 6 global collaborators. A de-identified subject ID, COVID-19 status, age in years and sex were almost always included in the sample metadata. HLA class I and class II types, where available, came from metadata supplied by the sample provider rather than from assay-based typing. Broad study findings and their caveats: The quantity of clinical and demographic metadata differed by source and by participant and was supplied without curation.

The immunoSEQ Assay, a bias-controlled multiplex PCR, was used to amplify TCRbeta CDR3 regions from genomic DNA. As for the original processing: The number of nucleated cells in each sample was estimated by amplification of reference gene primers within the assay. Sequence reads were collapsed and filtered to measure the absolute abundance of every unique TCRbeta CDR3 rearrangement. For each sample, productive Simpson clonality was calculated as the square root of Simpson's diversity index across productive rearrangements. In its TCRdb copy, this immuneACCESS table keeps in-frame sequences only and misses some clones. Where compared with another copy, unresolved V genes explain less than half of these, and the others have no known cause. V and J calls and clone size are as listed in that table; D and trimming were resolved from the DNA. The sample has hundreds of thousands of clones on record, nearly 90% of them singletons. Of the sample, about 1% is held by the ten largest clones.

Via the germline V gene (reference sequence), CDR1 is LNHDA and CDR2 SQIVND. Its CDR3 holds 16 amino acids, cysteine through phenylalanine. Solely the CDR3 DNA is kept, with 48 bases framed from the first base. The V end gives up 6 bases and the J end 6 bases, leaving 16 bases in the junction not matched to a gene. Points on this clone: Its antigen target is currently unknown. Base qualities are not provided; no much larger clone lies one nucleotide away.

One collaborating source in Seattle enrolled patients while the patients were actively infected and followed the patients over time throughout the course of disease. Whole blood was collected in K2EDTA tubes by collaborating institutions according to the institutions' own protocols. For TCRbeta analysis, collaborators shipped samples as frozen whole blood, isolated PBMCs, or DNA extracted from either of those sample types. The specimen sequenced was peripheral blood. The rearrangement joined TRBV19 to TRBJ2-7, with 8 central nucleotides matching TRBD2. The sequence came from a woman in her forties with COVID-19, enrolled during active disease. In nucleotide form, the sequence is TGTGCCAGTAGCGCCCACTCTAGCGGGCTATCCCGCGAGCAGTACTTC. Translated, this gives CASSAHSSGLSREQYF.